This record looks at one TCR beta chain sequence and its context. Its antigen is not identified. These data originate in a study of vaccination and CD4 T cells after COVID-19. Study-wide context: The stimulating agents, overlapping spike peptides, came from SARS-CoV-2, HCoV-NL63, HCoV-OC43 and HCoV-229E.

The Oncomine TCR Beta short-read assay sequenced DNA from cultured CD4+ T cells. A single record per CDR3 protein comes from TCRdb applying MiXCR to the PCR reads. In the table there are 3,200 or so distinct CDR3 sequences, roughly 25% of which are singletons. Specified treatment: approximately nine-day PBMC culture with coronavirus spike peptide pools or control peptides (ViraFEST assay). In the ViraFEST assay, peptide-pool expansion preceded TCR sequencing of expanded clonotypes. Culture conditions combined more than 1.5 million PBMCs per well with around 9.2 IU/ml IL-2 and 7.5 to 10 ug/ml peptide pools. V was pared by 4 bases and J by 5 bases, with 11 bases between. Germline CDR1 is MDHEN and CDR2 is SYDVKM. The CDR3 has 13 residues.

V gene TRBV28 combines with J gene TRBJ1-1; D is unresolved. This TCR derives from a human donor who had recovered from COVID-19. The sample was CD4+ T cells from blood, cultured in vitro, taken after SARS-CoV-2 vaccination. CDR3 bases: TGTGCCAGCAGTTCCCAGGAAGTGACTGAAGCTTTCTTT. Translation: CASSSQEVTEAFF.